This TCR beta chain was found in a study of T cells in Graves' hyperthyroidism and ophthalmopathy. Study results and limitations: In simple terms, a model built on 13 V-J features told ophthalmopathy apart from stable hyperthyroidism. Most clonotypes expanded in thyroid above 0.001 were likewise present in blood.

The CDR3 sequence is 17 residues long. Trimming stripped 3 bases from V and 0 bases from J, with 17 bases between. Germline V gives CDR1 DFQATT, CDR2 SNEGSKA (reference sequence). TCR beta CDR3 regions were amplified from RNA transcripts. Initially, a first-round RT-PCR of the TCR CDR3 employed the HTBI primer set. TCRdb called the multiplex PCR reads again in MiXCR, with one record for every CDR3 protein. This sample has hundreds of thousands of distinct CDR3 sequences, with just under 45% found just once. In the case of this clonotype: Its antigen is as yet unknown.

Specimen: peripheral blood or thyroid tissue (not recorded which). The source is an adult man with Graves' disease, either hyperthyroidism or ophthalmopathy (not recorded which). The chain carries TRBV20-1 and TRBJ1-4, with D possibly being TRBD1 (6 bases). CDR3 sequence (DNA): TGCAGTGCTAGTGCCTGGGGTAGGGGGACAACTAATGAAAAACTGTTTTTT. It translates to CSASAWGRGTTNEKLFF.